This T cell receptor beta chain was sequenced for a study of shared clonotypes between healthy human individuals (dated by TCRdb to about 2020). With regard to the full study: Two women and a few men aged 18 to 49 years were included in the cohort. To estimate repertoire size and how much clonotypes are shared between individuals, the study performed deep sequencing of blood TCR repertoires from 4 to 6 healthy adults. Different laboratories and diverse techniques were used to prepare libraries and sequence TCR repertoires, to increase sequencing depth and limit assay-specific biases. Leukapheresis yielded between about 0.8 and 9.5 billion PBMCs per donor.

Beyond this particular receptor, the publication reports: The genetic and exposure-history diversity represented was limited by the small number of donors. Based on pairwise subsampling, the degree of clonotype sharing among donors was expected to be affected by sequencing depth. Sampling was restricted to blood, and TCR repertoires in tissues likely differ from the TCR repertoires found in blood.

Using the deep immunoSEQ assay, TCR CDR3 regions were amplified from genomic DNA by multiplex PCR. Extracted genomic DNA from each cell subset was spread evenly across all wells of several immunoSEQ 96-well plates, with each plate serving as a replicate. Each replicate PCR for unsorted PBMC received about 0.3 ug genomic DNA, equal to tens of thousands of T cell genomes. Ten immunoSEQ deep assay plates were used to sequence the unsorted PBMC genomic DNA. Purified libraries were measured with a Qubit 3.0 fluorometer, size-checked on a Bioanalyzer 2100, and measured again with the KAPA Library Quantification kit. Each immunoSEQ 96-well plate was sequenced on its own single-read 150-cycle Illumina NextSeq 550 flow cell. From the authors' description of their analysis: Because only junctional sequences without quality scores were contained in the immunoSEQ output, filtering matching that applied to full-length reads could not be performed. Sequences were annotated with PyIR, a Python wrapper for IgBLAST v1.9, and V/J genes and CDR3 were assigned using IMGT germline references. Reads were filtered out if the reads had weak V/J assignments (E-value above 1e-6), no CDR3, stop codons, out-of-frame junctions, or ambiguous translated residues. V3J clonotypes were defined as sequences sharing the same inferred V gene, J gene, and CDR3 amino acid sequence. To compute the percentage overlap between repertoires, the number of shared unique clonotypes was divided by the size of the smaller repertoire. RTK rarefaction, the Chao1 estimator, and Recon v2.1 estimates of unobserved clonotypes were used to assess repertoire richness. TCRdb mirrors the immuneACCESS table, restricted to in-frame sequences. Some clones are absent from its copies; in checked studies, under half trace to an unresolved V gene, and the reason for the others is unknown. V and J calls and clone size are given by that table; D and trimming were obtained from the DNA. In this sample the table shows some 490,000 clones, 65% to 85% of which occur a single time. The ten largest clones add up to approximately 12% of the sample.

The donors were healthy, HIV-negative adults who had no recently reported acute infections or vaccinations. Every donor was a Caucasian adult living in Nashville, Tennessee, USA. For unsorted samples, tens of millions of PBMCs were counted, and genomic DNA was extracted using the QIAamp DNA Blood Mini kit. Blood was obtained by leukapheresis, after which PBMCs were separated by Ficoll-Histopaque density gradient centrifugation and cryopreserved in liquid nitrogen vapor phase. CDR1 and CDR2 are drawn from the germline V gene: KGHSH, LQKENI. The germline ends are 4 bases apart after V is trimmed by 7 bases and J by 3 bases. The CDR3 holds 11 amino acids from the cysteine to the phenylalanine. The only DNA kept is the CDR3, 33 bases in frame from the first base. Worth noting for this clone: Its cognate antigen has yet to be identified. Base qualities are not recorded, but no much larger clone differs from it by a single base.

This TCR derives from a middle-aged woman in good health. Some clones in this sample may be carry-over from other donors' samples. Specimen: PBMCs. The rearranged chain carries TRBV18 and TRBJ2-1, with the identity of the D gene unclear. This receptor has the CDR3 CASFNYNEQFF. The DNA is TGTGCCAGCTTCAACTACAATGAGCAGTTCTTC.